A selection of T cell receptor beta chains follows, all from one sample in a study of blood T cell repertoires in COVID-19. Clones were sequenced by immunoSEQ multiplex PCR, and TCRdb holds only the in-frame ones, with some missing. Of tens of thousands of clones listed, roughly nine tenths were seen once; the top ten hold roughly 24%. Sequencing used peripheral blood. All receptors come from a human donor with active COVID-19. The donor label of this sample is uncertain. Each CDR3 is given with its conserved first and last residue. The size field is filled for only some rows; it gives once, few, many or a size class.

abundance: -; j_gene: TRBJ2-7; v_gene: TRBV6-5; CDR3aa: CASYLTGTVSYEQYF
abundance: -; j_gene: TRBJ2-1; v_gene: TRBV3-1/TRBV3-2; CDR3aa: CASSQGKERQFF
abundance: few; j_gene: TRBJ2-7; v_gene: TRBV3-1/TRBV3-2; CDR3aa: CASSQPGLSSPKVYF
abundance: -; j_gene: TRBJ2-6; v_gene: TRBV6-6; CDR3aa: CASSLEGAGANVLTF
abundance: -; j_gene: TRBJ2-7; v_gene: TRBV5-1; CDR3aa: CASSLELAGGPGYEQYF
abundance: -; j_gene: TRBJ2-3; v_gene: TRBV12-5; CDR3aa: CASGPSGTAATDTQYF
abundance: -; j_gene: TRBJ1-1; v_gene: TRBV14; CDR3aa: CASSQMDRLNTEAFF
abundance: few; j_gene: TRBJ2-2; v_gene: TRBV5-1; CDR3aa: CASSLVGTGAGELFF
abundance: -; j_gene: TRBJ2-3; v_gene: TRBV7-3; CDR3aa: CASSPIPGTGVTQYF
abundance: -; j_gene: TRBJ2-7; v_gene: TRBV5-1; CDR3aa: CASSLRGTGSGVPSEQYF
abundance: -; j_gene: TRBJ2-7; v_gene: TRBV7-2; CDR3aa: CASSLVGQGGYEQYF
abundance: -; j_gene: TRBJ2-2; v_gene: TRBV5-1; CDR3aa: CASSLAKQGIITVSGGELFF
abundance: -; j_gene: TRBJ1-1; v_gene: TRBV5-4; CDR3aa: CASSLFPTEDTEAFF
abundance: -; j_gene: TRBJ2-7; v_gene: TRBV18; CDR3aa: CASSGDRGGSYEQYF
abundance: -; j_gene: TRBJ1-1; v_gene: TRBV2; CDR3aa: CASSDGENTEAFF
abundance: -; j_gene: TRBJ2-3; v_gene: TRBV4-3; CDR3aa: CASSQDRGRGADTQYF
abundance: -; j_gene: TRBJ2-3; v_gene: TRBV2; CDR3aa: CASKPGQTTDTQYF
abundance: -; j_gene: TRBJ1-1; v_gene: TRBV15; CDR3aa: CATRQGYGNTEAFF
abundance: -; j_gene: TRBJ2-3; v_gene: TRBV27; CDR3aa: CASSFSGRTTDTQYF
abundance: -; j_gene: TRBJ2-7; v_gene: TRBV3-1/TRBV3-2; CDR3aa: CASSQDLLAGASYEQYF
abundance: few; j_gene: TRBJ2-1; v_gene: TRBV6-5; CDR3aa: CASTPGLVYNEQFF
abundance: -; j_gene: TRBJ2-1; v_gene: TRBV5-4; CDR3aa: CASSSHTSGTYNEQFF
abundance: -; j_gene: TRBJ1-3; v_gene: TRBV5-1; CDR3aa: CASSLDRVGDLSGNTIYF
abundance: once; j_gene: TRBJ2-1; v_gene: TRBV10-2; CDR3aa: CASSYGEGATTFEQFF
abundance: -; j_gene: TRBJ1-1; v_gene: TRBV7-9; CDR3aa: CASSSSTGARGEAFF
abundance: -; j_gene: TRBJ2-5; v_gene: TRBV3-1/TRBV3-2; CDR3aa: CASSQDVRGAQYF
abundance: -; j_gene: TRBJ2-1; v_gene: TRBV27; CDR3aa: CASSFRDSGNEQFF
abundance: -; j_gene: TRBJ2-2; v_gene: TRBV5-1; CDR3aa: CASSRTPPYNSGENTGELFF
abundance: -; j_gene: TRBJ2-3; v_gene: TRBV27; CDR3aa: CASSRSRLAGTDTQYF
abundance: -; j_gene: TRBJ2-3; v_gene: TRBV29-1; CDR3aa: CSVESSGTSGPITDTQYF
abundance: few; j_gene: TRBJ2-3; v_gene: TRBV11-3; CDR3aa: CASSSILAGVRTDTQYF
abundance: -; j_gene: TRBJ2-7; v_gene: TRBV27; CDR3aa: CASSFGEDGSYEQYF
abundance: -; j_gene: TRBJ2-7; v_gene: TRBV7-9; CDR3aa: CASRTGVSYEQYF
abundance: -; j_gene: TRBJ1-4; v_gene: TRBV4-3; CDR3aa: CASSQDFGGGSEKLFF
abundance: -; j_gene: TRBJ2-1; v_gene: TRBV19; CDR3aa: CASSIDLAGGRFF
abundance: -; j_gene: TRBJ2-3; v_gene: TRBV7-2; CDR3aa: CASGGASGSTDTQYF
abundance: -; j_gene: TRBJ1-1; v_gene: TRBV9; CDR3aa: CASSGGLMNTEAFF
abundance: -; j_gene: TRBJ1-5; v_gene: TRBV12-3/TRBV12-4; CDR3aa: CASTLQGGQPQHF
abundance: -; j_gene: TRBJ2-5; v_gene: TRBV27; CDR3aa: CASSLLGDRVRETQYF
abundance: -; j_gene: TRBJ2-7; v_gene: TRBV27; CDR3aa: CASSFGTGSSINEQYF
abundance: -; j_gene: TRBJ2-5; v_gene: TRBV6-5; CDR3aa: CASSLRLAARETQYF
abundance: few; j_gene: TRBJ1-1; v_gene: TRBV7-3; CDR3aa: CASSPQDSFEAFF